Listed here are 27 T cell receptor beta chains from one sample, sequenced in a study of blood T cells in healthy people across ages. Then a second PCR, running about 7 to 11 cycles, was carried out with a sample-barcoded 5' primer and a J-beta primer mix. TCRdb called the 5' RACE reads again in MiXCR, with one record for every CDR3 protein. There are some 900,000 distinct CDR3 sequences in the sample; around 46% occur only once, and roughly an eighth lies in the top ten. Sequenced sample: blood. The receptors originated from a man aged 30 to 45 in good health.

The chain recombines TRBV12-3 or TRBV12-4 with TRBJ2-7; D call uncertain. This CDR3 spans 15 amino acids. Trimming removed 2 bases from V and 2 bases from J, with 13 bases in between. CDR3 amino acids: CASSLTGLLTYEQYF. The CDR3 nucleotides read TGTGCCAGCAGTTTAACGGGTCTCCTCACCTACGAGCAGTACTTC.

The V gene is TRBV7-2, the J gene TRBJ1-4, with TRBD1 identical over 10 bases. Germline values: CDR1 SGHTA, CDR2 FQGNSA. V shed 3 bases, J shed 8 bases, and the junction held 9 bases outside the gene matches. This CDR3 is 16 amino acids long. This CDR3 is CASSFTWTGGDEKLFF. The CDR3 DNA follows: TGTGCCAGCAGCTTTACCTGGACAGGGGGAGACGAAAAACTGTTTTTT. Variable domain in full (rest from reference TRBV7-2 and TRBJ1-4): GAGVSQSPSNKVTEKGKDVELRCDPISGHTALYWYRQSLGQGLEFLIYFQGNSAPDKSGLPSDRFSAERTGGSVSTLTIQRTQQEDSAVYLCASSFTWTGGDEKLFFGSGTQLSVL.

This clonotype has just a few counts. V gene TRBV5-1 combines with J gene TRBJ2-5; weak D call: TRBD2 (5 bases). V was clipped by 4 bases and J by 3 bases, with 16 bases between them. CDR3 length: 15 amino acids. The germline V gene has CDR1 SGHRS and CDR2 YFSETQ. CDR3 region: CASSPANRGKETQYF. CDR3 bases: TGCGCCAGCAGCCCAGCTAACCGGGGAAAAGAGACCCAGTACTTC.

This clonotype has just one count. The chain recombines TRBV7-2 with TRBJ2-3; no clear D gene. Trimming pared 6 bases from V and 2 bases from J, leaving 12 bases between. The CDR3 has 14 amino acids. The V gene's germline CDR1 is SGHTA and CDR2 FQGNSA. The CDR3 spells CASRVDRATDTQYF. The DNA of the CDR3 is TGTGCCAGCAGGGTAGACCGGGCCACAGATACGCAGTATTTT.

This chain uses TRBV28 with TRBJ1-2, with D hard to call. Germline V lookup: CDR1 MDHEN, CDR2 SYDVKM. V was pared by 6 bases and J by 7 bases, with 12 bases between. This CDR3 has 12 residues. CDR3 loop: CASSATNGGYTF. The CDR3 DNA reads TGTGCCAGCAGCGCGACAAACGGTGGCTACACCTTC.

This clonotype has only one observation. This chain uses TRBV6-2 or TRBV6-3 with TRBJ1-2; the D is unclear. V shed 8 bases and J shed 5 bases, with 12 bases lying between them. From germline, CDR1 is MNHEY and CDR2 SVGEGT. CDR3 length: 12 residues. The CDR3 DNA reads TGTGCCAGCGGCGGACGAGGATATGGCTACACCTTC. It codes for CASGGRGYGYTF.

In DNA form, the CDR3 reads TGCAGTGCTAGAGATAAGGGACCCAATGAGCAGTTCTTC. The encoded protein is CSARDKGPNEQFF. The chain carries TRBV20-1 and TRBJ2-1, with D perhaps being TRBD1 or TRBD2 (5 bases each). Trimming removed 0 bases at V and 6 bases at J, with 9 bases between. This CDR3 is built from 13 residues. CDR1 DFQATT and CDR2 SNEGSKA come from the germline V gene (reference sequence).

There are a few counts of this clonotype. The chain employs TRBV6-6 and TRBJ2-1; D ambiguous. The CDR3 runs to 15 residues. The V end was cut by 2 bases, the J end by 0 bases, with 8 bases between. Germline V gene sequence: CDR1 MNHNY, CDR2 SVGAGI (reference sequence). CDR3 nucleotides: TGTGCCAGCAGTTACGAGCAGAGCTCCTACAATGAGCAGTTCTTC. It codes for CASSYEQSSYNEQFF.

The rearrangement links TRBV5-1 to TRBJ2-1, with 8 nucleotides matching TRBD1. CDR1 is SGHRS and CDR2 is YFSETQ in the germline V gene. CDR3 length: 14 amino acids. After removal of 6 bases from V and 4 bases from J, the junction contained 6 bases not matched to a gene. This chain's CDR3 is CASISGGGYNEQFF. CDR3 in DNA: TGCGCCAGCATCTCAGGGGGCGGGTACAATGAGCAGTTCTTC.

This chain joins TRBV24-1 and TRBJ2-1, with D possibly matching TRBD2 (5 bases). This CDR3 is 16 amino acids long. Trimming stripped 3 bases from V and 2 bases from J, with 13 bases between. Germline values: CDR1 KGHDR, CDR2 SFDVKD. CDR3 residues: CATSDQGLSTYNEQFF. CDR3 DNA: TGTGCCACCAGTGATCAAGGACTGTCGACCTACAATGAGCAGTTCTTC.

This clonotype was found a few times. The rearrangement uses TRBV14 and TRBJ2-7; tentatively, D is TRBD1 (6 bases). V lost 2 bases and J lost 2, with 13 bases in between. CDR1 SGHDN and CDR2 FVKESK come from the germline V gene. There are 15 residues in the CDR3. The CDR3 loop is CASSQKTGSTYEQYF. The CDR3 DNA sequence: TGTGCCAGCAGCCAAAAGACAGGATCAACCTACGAGCAGTACTTC. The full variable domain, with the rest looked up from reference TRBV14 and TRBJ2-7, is EAGVTQFPSHSVIEKGQTVTLRCDPISGHDNLYWYRRVMGKEIKFLLHFVKESKQDESGMPNNRFLAERTGGTYSTLKVQPAELEDSGVYFCASSQKTGSTYEQYFGPGTRLTVT.

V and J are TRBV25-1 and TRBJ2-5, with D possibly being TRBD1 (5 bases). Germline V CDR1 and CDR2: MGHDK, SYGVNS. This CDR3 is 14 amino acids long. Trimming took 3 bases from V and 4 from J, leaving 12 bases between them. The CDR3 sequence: CASSEGQPGETQYF. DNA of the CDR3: TGTGCCAGCAGTGAGGGGCAGCCTGGAGAGACCCAGTACTTC.

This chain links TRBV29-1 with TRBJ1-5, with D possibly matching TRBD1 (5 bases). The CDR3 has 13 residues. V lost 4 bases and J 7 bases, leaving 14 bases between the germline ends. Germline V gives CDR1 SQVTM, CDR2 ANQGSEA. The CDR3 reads CSVALEGVQPQHF. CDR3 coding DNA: TGCAGCGTTGCGCTGGAAGGGGTACAGCCCCAGCATTTT. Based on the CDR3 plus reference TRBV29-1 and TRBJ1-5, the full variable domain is SAVISQKPSRDICQRGTSLTIQCQVDSQVTMMFWYRQQPGQSLTLIATANQGSEATYESGFVIDKFPISRPNLTFSTLTVSNMSPEDSSIYLCSVALEGVQPQHFGDGTRLSIL.

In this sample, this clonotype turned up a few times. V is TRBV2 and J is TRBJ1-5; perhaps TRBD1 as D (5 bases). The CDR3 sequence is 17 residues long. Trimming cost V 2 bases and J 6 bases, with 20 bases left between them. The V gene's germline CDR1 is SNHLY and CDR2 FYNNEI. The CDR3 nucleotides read TGTGCCAGCAGTGAACGCCCCGGGACGGCCTTCATTCAGCCCCAGCATTTT. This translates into CASSERPGTAFIQPQHF.

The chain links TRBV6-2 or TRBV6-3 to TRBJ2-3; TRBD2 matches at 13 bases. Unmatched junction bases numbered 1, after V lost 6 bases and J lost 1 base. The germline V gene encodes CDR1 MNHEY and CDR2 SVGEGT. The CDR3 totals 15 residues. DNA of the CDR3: TGTGCCAGCAGACTAGCGGGGGGGGGCACAGATACGCAGTATTTT. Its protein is CASRLAGGGTDTQYF.

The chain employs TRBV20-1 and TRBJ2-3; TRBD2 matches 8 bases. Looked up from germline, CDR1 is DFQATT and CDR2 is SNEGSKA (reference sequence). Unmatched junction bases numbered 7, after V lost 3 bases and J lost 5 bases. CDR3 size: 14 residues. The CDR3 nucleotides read TGCAGTGCTAGGCGGGGTACTAGCGGAGATACGCAGTATTTT. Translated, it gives CSARRGTSGDTQYF.

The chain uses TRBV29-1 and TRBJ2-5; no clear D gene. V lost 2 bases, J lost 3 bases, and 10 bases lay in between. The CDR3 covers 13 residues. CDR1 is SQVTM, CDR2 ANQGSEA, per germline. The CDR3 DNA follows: TGCAGCGTTGAAAAGGGCGTTGAAGAGACCCAGTACTTC. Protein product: CSVEKGVEETQYF.

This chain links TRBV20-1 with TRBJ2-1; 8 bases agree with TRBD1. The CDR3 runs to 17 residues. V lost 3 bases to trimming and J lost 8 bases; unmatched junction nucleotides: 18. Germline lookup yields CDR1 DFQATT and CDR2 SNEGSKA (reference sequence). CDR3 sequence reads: CSASSNTRTGSVDEQFF. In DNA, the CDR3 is TGCAGTGCTAGTTCGAATACCCGGACAGGGTCTGTGGATGAGCAGTTCTTC.

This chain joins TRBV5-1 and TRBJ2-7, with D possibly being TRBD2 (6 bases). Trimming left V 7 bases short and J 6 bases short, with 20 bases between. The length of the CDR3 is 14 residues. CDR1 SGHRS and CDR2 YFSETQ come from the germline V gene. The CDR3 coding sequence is TGCGCCAGCGCCTATACCCATGGAGGGTCCGAGCAGTACTTC. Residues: CASAYTHGGSEQYF. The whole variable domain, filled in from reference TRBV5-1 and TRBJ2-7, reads KAGVTQTPRYLIKTRGQQVTLSCSPISGHRSVSWYQQTPGQGLQFLFEYFSETQRNKGNFPGRFSGRQFSNSRSEMNVSTLELGDSALYLCASAYTHGGSEQYFGPGTRLTVT.

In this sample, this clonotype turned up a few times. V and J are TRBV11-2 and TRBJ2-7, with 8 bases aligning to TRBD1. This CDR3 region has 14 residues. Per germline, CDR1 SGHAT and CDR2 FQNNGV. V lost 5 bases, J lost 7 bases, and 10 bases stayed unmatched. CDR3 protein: CASSARTGSGEQYF. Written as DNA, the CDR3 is TGTGCCAGCAGCGCCAGGACAGGGTCGGGTGAGCAGTACTTC.

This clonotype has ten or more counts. DNA of the CDR3: TGCGCCAGCAGCCAAGTACATCAGGGGGCTCTCGAGCAGTACTTC. Translation gives CASSQVHQGALEQYF. This chain joins TRBV4-1 and TRBJ2-7; 8 bases map to TRBD1. The CDR3 consists of 15 residues. Germline loops: CDR1 MGHRA, CDR2 YSYEKL. V lost 1 base to trimming and J lost 6 bases; unmatched junction nucleotides: 8.

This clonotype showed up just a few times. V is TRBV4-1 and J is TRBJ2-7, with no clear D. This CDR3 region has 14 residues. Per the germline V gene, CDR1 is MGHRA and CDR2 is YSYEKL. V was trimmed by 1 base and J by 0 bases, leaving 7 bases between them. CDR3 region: CASSQGLLSYEQYF. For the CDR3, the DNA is TGCGCCAGCAGCCAAGGGCTCCTCTCCTACGAGCAGTACTTC.

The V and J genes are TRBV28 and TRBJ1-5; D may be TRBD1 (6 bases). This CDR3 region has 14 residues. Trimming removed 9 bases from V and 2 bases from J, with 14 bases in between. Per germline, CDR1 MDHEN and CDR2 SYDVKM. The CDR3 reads CASLQGIGNQPQHF. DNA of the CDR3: TGTGCCAGTCTACAGGGAATCGGCAATCAGCCCCAGCATTTT.

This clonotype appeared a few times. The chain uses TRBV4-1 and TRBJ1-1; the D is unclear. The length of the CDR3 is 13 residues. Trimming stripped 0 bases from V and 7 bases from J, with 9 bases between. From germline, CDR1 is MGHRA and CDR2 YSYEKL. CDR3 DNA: TGCGCCAGCAGCCAAGAGGTGAGACTTGAAGCTTTCTTT. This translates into CASSQEVRLEAFF.

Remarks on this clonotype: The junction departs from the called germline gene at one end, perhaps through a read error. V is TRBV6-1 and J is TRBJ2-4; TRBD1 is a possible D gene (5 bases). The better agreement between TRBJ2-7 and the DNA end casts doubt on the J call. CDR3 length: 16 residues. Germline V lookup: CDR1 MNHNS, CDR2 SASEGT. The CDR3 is CAGRESPGLLAYEQYF. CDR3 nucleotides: TGTGCCGGCAGGGAATCCCCCGGTCTACTTGCCTACGAGCAGTACTTC.

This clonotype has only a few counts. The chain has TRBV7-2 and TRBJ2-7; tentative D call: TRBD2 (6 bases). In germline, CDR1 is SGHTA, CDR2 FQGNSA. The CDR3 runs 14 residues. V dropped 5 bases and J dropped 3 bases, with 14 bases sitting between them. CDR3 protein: CASSLSEGSYEQYF. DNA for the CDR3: TGTGCCAGCAGCCTCTCGGAGGGGAGCTACGAGCAGTACTTC.

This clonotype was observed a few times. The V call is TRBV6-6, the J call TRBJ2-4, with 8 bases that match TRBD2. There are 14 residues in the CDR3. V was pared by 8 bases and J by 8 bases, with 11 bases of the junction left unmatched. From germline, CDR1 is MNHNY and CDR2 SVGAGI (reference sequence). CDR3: CASRTSGGRDIQYF. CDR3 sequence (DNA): TGTGCCAGCCGTACCAGCGGGGGTAGGGACATTCAGTACTTC.